Listed here are 7 T cell receptor beta chains from one sample, sequenced in a study of T cells in Graves' hyperthyroidism and ophthalmopathy. RNA transcripts served as the template for amplifying TCR beta CDR3 regions. First-round RT-PCR with HTBI primers amplified the TCR CDR3 region. Each CDR3 protein is one row after TCRdb ran MiXCR on the multiplex PCR reads. Of roughly 500,000 distinct CDR3 sequences listed, 46% are singletons. The sample consisted of peripheral blood or thyroid tissue (not recorded which). These receptors all stem from an adult woman with Graves' disease, either hyperthyroidism or ophthalmopathy (not recorded which).

CDR3 amino acids: CSVFLAGVYEQYF. CDR3 DNA sequence: TGCAGCGTTTTCCTGGCGGGAGTATACGAGCAGTACTTC. The chain combines TRBV29-1 with TRBJ2-7; TRBD2 matches 7 bases. Germline V gene sequence: CDR1 SQVTM, CDR2 ANQGSEA. V shed 5 bases, J shed 4 bases, and the junction held 8 bases outside the gene matches. The CDR3 has 13 residues.

At least ten counts were recorded for this clonotype. The V call is TRBV7-2, the J call TRBJ2-7; 10 nucleotides align to TRBD1. This CDR3 region has 15 residues. CDR1 is SGHTA, CDR2 FQGNSA, per germline. Trimming removed 5 bases from V and 5 bases from J; junction bases left unmatched: 9. The CDR3 loop is CASSPGTGASHEQYF. CDR3 coding DNA: TGTGCCAGCAGCCCCGGGACAGGGGCCAGCCACGAGCAGTACTTC.

The rearrangement links TRBV5-1 to TRBJ1-1; 9 bases fit TRBD1. CDR3 length: 16 residues. V gave up 0 bases and J gave up 4 bases; unmatched junction bases: 7. Germline CDR1 is SGHRS and CDR2 is YFSETQ. CDR3 loop: CASSLEGTGTTTEAFF. The CDR3 DNA sequence: TGCGCCAGCAGCTTGGAGGGGACAGGGACGACCACTGAAGCTTTCTTT.

This sequence joins TRBV29-1 and TRBJ1-1; 10 positions agree with TRBD1. This CDR3 has 16 amino acids. With 8 bases clipped from V and 5 bases from J, the junction kept 17 bases outside the gene matches. Germline V gene data show CDR1 as SQVTM and CDR2 as ANQGSEA. As DNA, the CDR3 is TGCAGCCTGGGGGGACAGGGGATAATTGGTGGGACTGAAGCTTTCTTT. Protein: CSLGGQGIIGGTEAFF.

The table lists this clonotype with many counts. V is TRBV7-2 and J is TRBJ1-1; D gene ambiguous. The germline V gene encodes CDR1 SGHTA and CDR2 FQGNSA. The CDR3 extends over 14 amino acids. Trimming cost V 1 base and J 8 bases, with 14 bases left between them. The CDR3 here is CASSLVSGRPEAFF. In DNA form, the CDR3 reads TGTGCCAGCAGCTTAGTATCGGGCAGGCCCGAAGCTTTCTTT. The full variable domain, rest sourced from reference TRBV7-2 and TRBJ1-1, is GAGVSQSPSNKVTEKGKDVELRCDPISGHTALYWYRQSLGQGLEFLIYFQGNSAPDKSGLPSDRFSAERTGGSVSTLTIQRTQQEDSAVYLCASSLVSGRPEAFFGQGTRLTVV.

The rearrangement links TRBV20-1 to TRBJ2-5; 10 nucleotides agree with TRBD2. Germline-derived CDR1 and CDR2 are DFQATT and SNEGSKA (reference sequence). This CDR3 has 15 residues. V gave up 6 bases and J gave up 5 bases; unmatched junction bases: 12. The CDR3 sequence: CSALAGTMVYETQYF. CDR3 bases: TGCAGTGCACTAGCGGGGACAATGGTCTATGAGACCCAGTACTTC.

In this sample, this clonotype turned up a few times. The J gene is TRBJ1-2, the V gene TRBV10-3; 8 bases map to TRBD1. The CDR3 contains 13 residues. With V trimmed by 5 bases and J by 9 bases, 8 bases remained unmatched. CDR1 is ENHRY and CDR2 is SYGVKD in the germline V gene. The chain's CDR3 is CAISKPGQGSYTF. In nucleotides, the CDR3 is TGTGCCATCAGTAAGCCAGGACAGGGCAGCTACACCTTC.